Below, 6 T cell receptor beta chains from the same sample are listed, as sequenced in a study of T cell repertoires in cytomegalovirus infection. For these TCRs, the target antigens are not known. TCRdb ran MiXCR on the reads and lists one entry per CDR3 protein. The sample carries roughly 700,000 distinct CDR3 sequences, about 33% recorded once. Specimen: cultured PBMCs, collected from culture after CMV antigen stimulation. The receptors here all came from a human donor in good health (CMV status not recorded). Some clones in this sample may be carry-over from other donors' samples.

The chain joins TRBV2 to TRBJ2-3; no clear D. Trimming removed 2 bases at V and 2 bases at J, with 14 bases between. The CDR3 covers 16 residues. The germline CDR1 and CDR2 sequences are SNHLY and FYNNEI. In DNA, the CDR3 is TGTGCCAGCAGTGAACCTAGTGAAGGGTCCACAGATACGCAGTATTTT. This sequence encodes CASSEPSEGSTDTQYF. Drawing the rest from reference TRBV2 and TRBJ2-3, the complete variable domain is EPEVTQTPSHQVTQMGQEVILRCVPISNHLYFYWYRQILGQKVEFLVSFYNNEISEKSEIFDDQFSVERPDGSNFTLKIRSTKLEDSAMYFCASSEPSEGSTDTQYFGPGTRLTVL.

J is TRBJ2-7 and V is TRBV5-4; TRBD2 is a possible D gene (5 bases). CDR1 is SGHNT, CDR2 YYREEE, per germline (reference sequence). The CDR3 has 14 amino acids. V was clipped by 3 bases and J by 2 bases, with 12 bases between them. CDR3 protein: CASSSRGSTYEQYF. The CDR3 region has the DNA TGTGCCAGCAGCTCGCGTGGGAGCACCTACGAGCAGTACTTC.

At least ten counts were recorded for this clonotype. The chain's CDR3 is CASSPRPGLAGGIAYYEQYF. In nucleotides, the CDR3 is TGTGCCAGCAGCCCTAGGCCGGGACTAGCGGGAGGGATCGCATACTACGAGCAGTACTTC. The rearrangement links TRBV7-2 to TRBJ2-7, with 16 positions matching TRBD2. The V segment lost 5 bases and the J segment 3 bases; nucleotides outside the gene matches: 16. The germline V gene has CDR1 SGHTA and CDR2 FQGNSA. CDR3 length: 20 amino acids.

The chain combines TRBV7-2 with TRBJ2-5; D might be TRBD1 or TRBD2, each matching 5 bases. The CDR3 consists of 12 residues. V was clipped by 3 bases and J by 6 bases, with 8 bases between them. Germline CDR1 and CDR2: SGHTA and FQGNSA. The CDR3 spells CASSLGPKTQYF. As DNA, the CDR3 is TGTGCCAGCAGCTTGGGACCCAAGACCCAGTACTTC.

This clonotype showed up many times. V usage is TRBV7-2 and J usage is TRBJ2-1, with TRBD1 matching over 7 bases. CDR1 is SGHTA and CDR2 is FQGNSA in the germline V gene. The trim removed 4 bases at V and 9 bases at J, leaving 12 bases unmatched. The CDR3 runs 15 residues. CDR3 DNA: TGTGCCAGCAGCTCCGGACAGGCCGGGATTGGTGAGCAGTTCTTC. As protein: CASSSGQAGIGEQFF.

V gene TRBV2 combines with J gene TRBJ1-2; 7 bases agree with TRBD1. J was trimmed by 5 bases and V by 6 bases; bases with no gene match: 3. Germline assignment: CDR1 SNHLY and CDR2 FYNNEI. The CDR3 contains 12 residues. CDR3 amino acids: CASSGTEYGYTF. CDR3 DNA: TGTGCCAGCAGCGGGACAGAGTATGGCTACACCTTC. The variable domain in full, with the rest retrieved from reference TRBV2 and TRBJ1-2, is EPEVTQTPSHQVTQMGQEVILRCVPISNHLYFYWYRQILGQKVEFLVSFYNNEISEKSEIFDDQFSVERPDGSNFTLKIRSTKLEDSAMYFCASSGTEYGYTFGSGTRLTVV.